The sequence of this T cell receptor (beta chain) was determined in a study of OX40 agonist ivuxolimab in advanced cancers. Here immunoSEQ multiplex PCR was the method, and the copy in TCRdb shows in-frame clones only, minus some. The sample shows approximately 70,000 clones, roughly four fifths of them seen only once. The CDR3 contains 11 residues. The V and J ends lost 6 bases and 3 bases respectively, with 6 bases between them. Germline V CDR1 and CDR2: MNHNY, SVGAGI (reference sequence). The chain is built from TRBV6-6 and TRBJ2-7; D is ambiguous. This TCR derives from an adult with an advanced solid tumor such as melanoma, head and neck, liver or kidney cancer. Here the sequenced sample was CD4+ or CD8+ T cells sorted from blood, taken in a trial of the OX40 agonist ivuxolimab. The CDR3 reads CASRDDYEQYF. The CDR3 DNA follows: TGTGCCAGCAGGGACGACTACGAGCAGTACTTC.